The 31 T cell receptor beta chains below were found in one sample sequenced in a study of T cells in Graves' hyperthyroidism and ophthalmopathy. The TCR beta CDR3 regions underwent amplification using RNA transcripts as the source. First-round RT-PCR of the TCR CDR3 relied on the HTBI primer set. TCRdb analysed the multiplex PCR reads with MiXCR anew, one entry per CDR3 protein. The profile shows approximately 640,000 distinct CDR3 sequences, over 40% of them singletons. The sample comprised peripheral blood or thyroid tissue (not recorded which). These receptors all come from an adult man with Graves' disease, either hyperthyroidism or ophthalmopathy (not recorded which).

The gene calls are TRBV6-1 and TRBJ2-2; TRBD1 aligns across 8 bases. The CDR3 totals 16 residues. The germline gives CDR1 MNHNS, CDR2 SASEGT. Germline trimming cut 7 bases from V and 1 base from J; bases unmatched to any gene: 8. In DNA, the CDR3 is TGTGCCAGCACTCAGGGGGCCGAGATGAACACCGGGGAGCTGTTTTTT. Translation: CASTQGAEMNTGELFF.

This clonotype occurred once. The chain uses TRBV4-2 and TRBJ1-6, with 7 bases lining up with TRBD1. CDR3 length: 16 residues. The V segment lost 4 bases and the J segment 8 bases; nucleotides outside the gene matches: 11. Germline CDR1 is LGHNA and CDR2 is YNFKEQ. This CDR3 reads CASSPVRQGGDSPLHF. DNA of the CDR3: TGTGCCAGCAGCCCCGTACGACAGGGCGGTGATTCACCCCTCCACTTT.

V and J are TRBV29-1 and TRBJ2-5; D is possibly TRBD2 (5 bases). The germline CDR1 and CDR2 sequences are SQVTM and ANQGSEA. CDR3 length: 14 residues. V was trimmed by 8 bases and J by 2 bases, leaving 18 bases between them. The chain's CDR3 is CSLASDSEQETQYF. For the CDR3, the DNA is TGCAGCTTGGCGTCGGACTCTGAGCAAGAGACCCAGTACTTC.

Points on this clonotype: A junction boundary mismatches the germline segment, possibly from a read error. V is TRBV7-9 and J is TRBJ2-5; TRBD2 aligns across 8 bases. Germline V gives CDR1 SEHNR, CDR2 FQNEAQ (reference sequence). CDR3 length equals 15 residues. The CDR3 protein is CAGSPTGGAVETQYF. CDR3 in DNA: TGTGCCGGCAGCCCGACCGGGGGGGCAGTGGAGACCCAGTACTTC.

Comments on this clonotype: The final CDR3 position lacks the conserved phenylalanine or tryptophan, pointing to a likely read error. The DNA is left out, because the CDR3 cannot be placed on it with certainty; the CDR3 is given as TCRdb lists it. The V gene is TRBV3-1, the J gene TRBJ1-4; the table assigns TRBD1, which was not confirmed against the DNA. The length of the CDR3 is 11 amino acids, counting both ends. Germline lookup yields CDR1 LGHDT and CDR2 YNNKEL (reference sequence). CDR3 sequence reads: CASSHTTRGVS.

In this sample, this clonotype turned up many times. V and J are TRBV29-1 and TRBJ2-2; D not resolved. Germline values: CDR1 SQVTM, CDR2 ANQGSEA. The CDR3 is made up of 12 amino acids. V was clipped by 4 bases and J by 1 base, with 4 bases between them. CDR3 amino acids: CSVGWNTGELFF. The CDR3 DNA is TGCAGCGTTGGATGGAACACCGGGGAGCTGTTTTTT.

Only a few counts were recorded for this clonotype. The rearrangement joins TRBV5-1 to TRBJ1-3, with 10 bases that match TRBD1. V was pared by 1 base and J by 3 bases, with 7 bases of the junction left unmatched. This CDR3 is 17 amino acids long. Germline CDR1 SGHRS, CDR2 YFSETQ. The CDR3 protein is CASSLTSGTGVGNTIYF. In nucleotides, the CDR3 is TGCGCCAGCAGCTTGACGTCCGGGACAGGGGTTGGAAACACCATATATTTT.

The chain recombines TRBV7-9 with TRBJ1-4; D call uncertain. The CDR3 spans 15 residues. CDR1 and CDR2 (germline): SEHNR, FQNEAQ (reference sequence). Trimming took 5 bases from V and 2 from J, leaving 12 bases between them. The DNA for the CDR3 is TGTGCCAGCAGCGGAAAGGGATCGACTAATGAAAAACTGTTTTTT. Protein product: CASSGKGSTNEKLFF.

The chain combines TRBV2 with TRBJ2-7; 7 nucleotides agree with TRBD1. V gave up 7 bases and J gave up 3 bases; unmatched junction bases: 12. CDR3 length: 15 amino acids. Germline assignment: CDR1 SNHLY and CDR2 FYNNEI. The CDR3 loop is CASTMRQGGNYEQYF. As DNA, the CDR3 is TGTGCCAGCACTATGCGACAGGGTGGGAACTACGAGCAGTACTTC.

The chain couples TRBV9 to TRBJ2-7; 11 bases fit TRBD2. The junction had 4 bases not matched to a gene; V was cut back by 2 bases and J by 6 bases. This CDR3 spans 14 amino acids. In germline, CDR1 is SGDLS, CDR2 YYNGEE. The CDR3 spells CASSVTSGSPEQYF. The CDR3 region has the DNA TGTGCCAGCAGCGTTACTAGCGGGAGCCCCGAGCAGTACTTC.

This clonotype has just a few counts. V and J are TRBV7-2 and TRBJ2-7; 7 bases agree with TRBD1. Germline V gene sequence: CDR1 SGHTA, CDR2 FQGNSA. Trimming took 5 bases from V and 2 from J; bases not matched to a gene: 6. The CDR3 covers 14 residues. Written as DNA, the CDR3 is TGTGCCAGCAGCCCACCGACAGGGACCTACGAGCAGTACTTC. Translating it yields CASSPPTGTYEQYF.

At least ten counts were recorded for this clonotype. The V gene is TRBV25-1, the J gene TRBJ2-5, with TRBD2 as a possible D gene (5 bases). This CDR3 region has 15 residues. The V gene's germline CDR1 is MGHDK and CDR2 SYGVNS. Trimming cost V 4 bases and J 0 bases, with 12 bases left between them. In DNA form, the CDR3 reads TGTGCCAGCAGTGCCAACGAGGGTTACCAAGAGACCCAGTACTTC. As protein: CASSANEGYQETQYF.

Details on this clonotype: Being one base from a much bigger clone, this may be a read error. The chain employs TRBV15 and TRBJ2-5; unclear D gene. The V gene lost 0 bases and the J gene lost 7 bases, with 12 bases spanning the gap. The CDR3 totals 14 residues. Germline loops: CDR1 LNHNV, CDR2 YYDKDF (reference sequence). CDR3 loop: CATSRDLGEGTQYF. For the CDR3, the DNA is TGTGCCACCAGCAGAGATCTAGGAGAAGGGACCCAGTACTTC. Drawing the rest from reference TRBV15 and TRBJ2-5, the complete variable domain is DAMVIQNPRYQVTQFGKPVTLSCSQTLNHNVMYWYQQKSSQAPKLLFHYYDKDFNNEADTPDNFQSRRPNTSFCFLDIRSPGLGDTAMYLCATSRDLGEGTQYFGPGTRLLVL.

CDR3 loop: CASSLFLREGETQYF. CDR3 in DNA: TGTGCCAGCAGCTTGTTTCTCAGGGAGGGGGAGACCCAGTACTTC. The V call is TRBV5-5, the J call TRBJ2-5; 7 bases agree with TRBD2. In germline, CDR1 is SGHKS, CDR2 YYEKEE (reference sequence). V trimming: 1 base; J trimming: 5 bases; junction bases outside the gene matches: 8. The CDR3 is 15 residues long.

The chain combines TRBV3-1 with TRBJ1-1; D possibly corresponds to TRBD1 (6 bases). The CDR3 length is 14 residues. With 5 bases removed from V and 0 bases from J, the gap between germline ends came to 10 bases. CDR1 is LGHDT, CDR2 YNNKEL, per germline (reference sequence). The CDR3 protein is CASSARGVNTEAFF. The CDR3 coding sequence is TGTGCCAGCAGCGCCAGGGGAGTGAACACTGAAGCTTTCTTT.

This clonotype was picked up one time. A single base separates this from a much larger clone, so it may be a read error. The chain joins TRBV12-3 or TRBV12-4 to TRBJ1-5, with a possible D match to TRBD1 (5 bases). This CDR3 region has 14 residues. V dropped 5 bases and J dropped 6 bases, with 14 bases sitting between them. CDR3 protein: CASSEDTWCQPQHF. The DNA of the CDR3 is TGTGCCAGCAGTGAGGACACATGGTGTCAGCCCCAGCATTTT.

This clonotype was picked up many times. The chain links TRBV5-1 to TRBJ1-1; D gene uncertain. This CDR3 contains 14 residues. In germline, CDR1 is SGHRS, CDR2 YFSETQ. Trimming pared 0 bases from V and 1 base from J, leaving 7 bases between. The CDR3 DNA follows: TGCGCCAGCAGCTTGGAGGGTGCGAACACTGAAGCTTTCTTT. Encoded protein: CASSLEGANTEAFF.

This clonotype has at least ten counts. The V call is TRBV5-1, the J call TRBJ2-6; D may be TRBD1 (6 bases). V lost 0 bases and J lost 1, with 11 bases in between. This CDR3 comprises 17 residues. Looked up from germline, CDR1 is SGHRS and CDR2 is YFSETQ. CDR3 sequence (DNA): TGCGCCAGCAGCTTGGGTAACACAGGGTCTGGGGCCAACGTCCTGACTTTC. Translation: CASSLGNTGSGANVLTF.

This rearrangement joins TRBV20-1 to TRBJ1-4, with TRBD1 matching over 9 bases. The CDR3 totals 13 residues. Germline V gene lookup returns CDR1 DFQATT and CDR2 SNEGSKA (reference sequence). CDR3 region: CRARTGVHEKLFF. The CDR3 nucleotides read TGCAGAGCTCGGACAGGGGTTCACGAAAAACTGTTTTTT.

This clonotype was detected a few times. V and J are TRBV12-3 or TRBV12-4 and TRBJ1-2; D unclear. This CDR3 comprises 16 residues. The V end was cut by 5 bases, the J end by 6 bases, with 22 bases between. The CDR3 loop is CASSPRQTREFDGYTF. CDR3 DNA: TGTGCCAGCAGTCCACGGCAAACCCGGGAGTTTGATGGCTACACCTTC.

With respect to this clonotype: At one end the junction does not follow the germline gene, possibly because of a read error. The chain recombines TRBV6-5 with TRBJ2-7; D perhaps matches TRBD2 (6 bases). The germline V gene encodes CDR1 MNHEY and CDR2 SVGAGI. The CDR3 extends over 15 amino acids. CDR3 loop: CASGGVAASAYEQYF. The CDR3 DNA follows: TGCGCCAGCGGAGGGGTCGCGGCCAGCGCGTACGAGCAGTACTTC.

CDR3 loop: CASSLLQGGSYEQYF. The CDR3 DNA follows: TGCGCCAGCAGCTTGCTACAGGGCGGGTCCTACGAGCAGTACTTC. The chain joins TRBV5-1 to TRBJ2-7, with D possibly matching TRBD1 (6 bases). Germline CDR1 and CDR2: SGHRS and YFSETQ. This CDR3 is built from 15 residues. Trimming removed 1 base from V and 1 base from J, with 12 bases in between.

This chain connects TRBV6-5 to TRBJ1-5, with 7 bases identical to TRBD1. J gave up 11 bases and V 2 bases, and 6 bases lay outside the gene matches. This CDR3 contains 13 residues. The V gene's germline CDR1 is MNHEY and CDR2 SVGAGI. The CDR3 loop is CASSYDSQGAQHF. CDR3 nucleotides: TGTGCCAGCAGTTACGACAGCCAGGGGGCCCAGCATTTT.

J is TRBJ1-5 and V is TRBV7-2; 8 bases align to TRBD1. The CDR3 totals 17 residues. Germline V lookup: CDR1 SGHTA, CDR2 FQGNSA. V dropped 3 bases and J dropped 2; count of bases not matched to a gene: 9. In DNA, the CDR3 is TGTGCCAGCAGCTTGACAGGGGCTCGGATGGGCAATCAGCCCCAGCATTTT. Residues: CASSLTGARMGNQPQHF.

The sample holds many counts of this clonotype. The J gene is TRBJ2-7, the V gene TRBV15; 7 nucleotides match TRBD1. V lost 5 bases and J lost 5; bases outside the gene matches: 9. This CDR3 has 14 amino acids. The germline CDR1 and CDR2 sequences are LNHNV and YYDKDF (reference sequence). The CDR3 DNA is TGTGCCACCAGCTACGGTACAGGGGAAAACGAGCAGTACTTC. Translating it yields CATSYGTGENEQYF.

The chain is built from TRBV20-1 and TRBJ2-5; TRBD2 matches 7 bases. The CDR3 sequence is 14 residues long. Germline lookup yields CDR1 DFQATT and CDR2 SNEGSKA (reference sequence). V was clipped by 1 base and J by 4 bases; unmatched bases: 6. The chain's CDR3 is CSARGGGSGETQYF. As DNA, the CDR3 is TGCAGTGCTAGAGGTGGCGGGAGCGGAGAGACCCAGTACTTC.

There are a few counts of this clonotype. This chain connects TRBV7-6 to TRBJ2-2; 7 positions agree with TRBD2. The V gene's germline CDR1 is SGHVS and CDR2 FNYEAQ. After removal of 5 bases from V and 7 bases from J, the junction contained 7 bases not matched to a gene. The length of the CDR3 is 14 residues. CDR3 region: CASSPQRGDGELFF. The CDR3 region has the DNA TGTGCCAGCAGCCCACAGCGGGGTGACGGGGAGCTGTTTTTT.

This clonotype was recorded at least ten times. This chain connects TRBV29-1 to TRBJ1-1; D may be TRBD1 (5 bases). CDR3 size: 11 residues. Germline assignment: CDR1 SQVTM and CDR2 ANQGSEA. CDR3 sequence reads: CSHRINTEAFF. The CDR3 nucleotides read TGCTCTCACAGGATTAACACTGAAGCTTTCTTT.

This clonotype has more than one count but fewer than ten. This sequence joins TRBV2 and TRBJ1-5; 10 bases agree with TRBD1. V lost 5 bases and J lost 7; bases outside the gene matches: 11. The CDR3 is 16 residues long. The germline CDR1 and CDR2 sequences are SNHLY and FYNNEI. CDR3 in DNA: TGTGCCAGCAGTATGGGACAGGGGCGACTTGGACAGCCCCAGCATTTT. As protein: CASSMGQGRLGQPQHF.

The chain couples TRBV14 to TRBJ2-6; maybe TRBD1 (5 bases). From germline, CDR1 is SGHDN and CDR2 FVKESK. Trimming pared 0 bases from V and 4 bases from J, leaving 16 bases between. This CDR3 is 18 amino acids long. The CDR3: CASSQEETVFAGANVLTF. The CDR3 nucleotides are TGTGCCAGCAGCCAAGAGGAGACAGTTTTCGCCGGGGCCAACGTCCTGACTTTC.

This chain connects TRBV7-1 to TRBJ1-6; 7 nucleotides agree with TRBD1. TRBV7-1 is reported as an ORF; its role is uncertain. The CDR3 extends over 13 amino acids. V lost 11 bases to trimming and J lost 7 bases; unmatched junction nucleotides: 8. For the CDR3, the DNA is TGTGCCCGGGGACAGACAAAGAATTCACCCCTCCACTTT. It translates to CARGQTKNSPLHF.